These 22 T cell receptor beta chains share one sample of origin, sequenced in a study of cytomegalovirus exposure and HLA in healthy donors (dated by TCRdb to about 2017). Libraries came from the immunoSEQ multiplex PCR assay. A mixture of 60 forward primers for TCR Vbeta segments and 13 reverse primers for TCR Jbeta segments was used in the multiplex PCR. The clones in this table, taken by TCRdb from immuneACCESS, are in-frame only. Not every clone is retained; where verified, under half of the shortfall comes from an unresolved V gene, and the cause of the rest is unknown. The sample table records approximately 170,000 clones; around 68% of these occur just once. Together, the top ten hold approximately 1.5% of the sample. The specimen was PBMCs. The receptors stem from a man between 45 and 60 years old in good health and CMV-seronegative.

The chain is built from TRBV13 and TRBJ1-4; 7 bases line up with TRBD1. CDR1 PRHDT and CDR2 FYEKMQ come from the germline V gene (reference sequence). V was pared by 5 bases and J by 8 bases, with 17 bases of the junction left unmatched. The length of the CDR3 is 17 residues. DNA of the CDR3: TGTGCCAGCAGCCCGGGTGGCCTGACAGGGCTTGGAGAAAAACTGTTTTTT. Its protein is CASSPGGLTGLGEKLFF.

This chain connects TRBV6-6 to TRBJ2-6, with D possibly being TRBD2 (6 bases). The CDR3 consists of 13 residues. CDR1 is MNHNY and CDR2 is SVGAGI in the germline V gene (reference sequence). The V end lost 10 bases, the J end lost 4 bases, and 11 bases lay between the germline ends. CDR3 region: CATGSPGANVLTF. Written as DNA, the CDR3 is TGTGCCACCGGGAGCCCAGGGGCCAACGTCCTGACTTTC.

This clone turned up a few times. The chain recombines TRBV28 with TRBJ1-3, with a weak D call TRBD1 (6 bases). V lost 2 bases and J 0 bases, leaving 17 bases between the germline ends. Germline loops: CDR1 MDHEN, CDR2 SYDVKM. CDR3 size: 18 residues. CDR3 loop: CASSLRLGGGRSGNTIYF. DNA for the CDR3: TGTGCCAGCAGTTTACGCCTGGGAGGGGGTCGCTCTGGAAACACCATATATTTT.

This rearrangement joins TRBV6-6 to TRBJ1-2; TRBD1 matches at 7 bases. The V gene's germline CDR1 is MNHNY and CDR2 SVGAGI (reference sequence). Trimming removed 4 bases from V and 0 bases from J; junction bases left unmatched: 5. This CDR3 contains 15 residues. The CDR3 loop is CASSSQGTANYGYTF. CDR3 DNA: TGTGCCAGCAGTTCACAGGGGACCGCTAACTATGGCTACACCTTC.

In this sample, this clone turned up a few times. This chain uses TRBV10-3 with TRBJ1-2; TRBD1 aligns across 9 bases. The germline V gene has CDR1 ENHRY and CDR2 SYGVKD. The length of the CDR3 is 13 residues. V was pared by 3 bases and J by 5 bases, with 1 base of the junction left unmatched. In nucleotides, the CDR3 is TGTGCCATCAGTGAAGGACAGGGGTATGGCTACACCTTC. It specifies CAISEGQGYGYTF.

The chain employs TRBV27 and TRBJ1-3, with D possibly being TRBD1 (5 bases). This CDR3 is 15 amino acids long. Germline CDR1 reads MNHEY; CDR2 reads SMNVEV (reference sequence). V lost 2 bases to trimming and J lost 3 bases, with 11 bases between them. CDR3 bases: TGTGCCAGCAGTTTAAGAGAAGGGGTTGGAAACACCATATATTTT. This gives the protein CASSLREGVGNTIYF.

This chain links TRBV19 with TRBJ1-4; TRBD1 agrees at 9 bases. The germline V gene encodes CDR1 LNHDA and CDR2 SQIVND (reference sequence). The CDR3 is made up of 13 amino acids. V shed 7 bases and J 7 bases; nucleotides not matched to a gene: 4. Here the CDR3 reads CASNRGRVEKLFF. The CDR3 DNA sequence: TGTGCCAGTAACAGGGGGCGCGTTGAAAAACTGTTTTTT. The variable domain in full, with the rest retrieved from reference TRBV19 and TRBJ1-4, is DGGITQSPKYLFRKEGQNVTLSCEQNLNHDAMYWYRQDPGQGLRLIYYSQIVNDFQKGDIAEGYSVSREKKESFPLTVTSAQKNPTAFYLCASNRGRVEKLFFGSGTQLSVL.

This chain uses TRBV5-1 with TRBJ2-5; no firm D call. The CDR3 extends over 11 amino acids. Trimming left V 4 bases short and J 5 bases short, with 6 bases between. The germline gives CDR1 SGHRS, CDR2 YFSETQ. The CDR3 region is CASSPRETQYF. The CDR3 DNA reads as TGCGCCAGCAGCCCCAGGGAGACCCAGTACTTC.

The chain combines TRBV4-1 with TRBJ1-1, with D possibly TRBD1 on 5 matching bases. The CDR3 has 16 residues. V lost 0 bases and J 5 bases, leaving 16 bases between the germline ends. Germline V lookup: CDR1 MGHRA, CDR2 YSYEKL. In DNA form, the CDR3 reads TGCGCCAGCAGCCAAGATGGAACAGGAACATTGACTGAAGCTTTCTTT. Its translation: CASSQDGTGTLTEAFF.

The chain combines TRBV4-1 with TRBJ1-3; D gene uncertain. V was cut by 2 bases and J by 4 bases, with 12 bases left in between. The germline gives CDR1 MGHRA, CDR2 YSYEKL. The CDR3 is 15 residues long. The CDR3 coding sequence is TGCGCCAGCAGCCAACTGACATCGCCGGGAAACACCATATATTTT. It encodes CASSQLTSPGNTIYF.

The genes are TRBV29-1 and TRBJ1-1; 9 bases agree with TRBD1. V lost 5 bases and J lost 1; bases outside the gene matches: 5. Germline CDR1 is SQVTM and CDR2 is ANQGSEA. The CDR3 is 14 amino acids. CDR3 DNA sequence: TGCAGCGTTAAGGACAGGGGTACGAACACTGAAGCTTTCTTT. It yields the protein CSVKDRGTNTEAFF.

The V gene is TRBV4-2, the J gene TRBJ1-1, with D possibly matching TRBD1 (6 bases). V dropped 3 bases and J dropped 0 bases, with 14 bases sitting between them. This CDR3 spans 16 amino acids. The germline gives CDR1 LGHNA, CDR2 YNFKEQ. CDR3 loop: CASSHPDRFMNTEAFF. Here the CDR3 DNA reads TGTGCCAGCAGCCACCCTGACAGGTTCATGAACACTGAAGCTTTCTTT.

The rearrangement uses TRBV5-6 and TRBJ1-2; a possible D gene is TRBD1 (6 bases). V was clipped by 4 bases and J by 1 base, with 17 bases between them. From germline, CDR1 is SGHDT and CDR2 YYEEEE. This CDR3 comprises 16 residues. CDR3 residues: CASSVGTLRINYGYTF. In DNA form, the CDR3 reads TGTGCCAGCAGCGTCGGGACACTAAGGATTAACTATGGCTACACCTTC.

The CDR3 bases are TGCGCCAGCAGCCAAGGGGACAGCGGGCCCACAGATACGCAGTATTTT. This sequence encodes CASSQGDSGPTDTQYF. The chain carries TRBV4-1 and TRBJ2-3, with a tentative D call TRBD1 (7 bases). The CDR3 length is 16 residues. The germline V gene encodes CDR1 MGHRA and CDR2 YSYEKL. The V end lost 1 base, the J end lost 2 bases, and 13 bases lay between the germline ends.

V is TRBV6-1 and J is TRBJ1-5; no clear D gene. Germline V lookup: CDR1 MNHNS, CDR2 SASEGT. V lost 7 bases and J lost 2, with 12 bases in between. CDR3 length: 14 residues. The DNA for the CDR3 is TGTGCCAGCAATCCGAGGGTTGGCAATCAGCCCCAGCATTTT. Protein sequence: CASNPRVGNQPQHF.

This chain connects TRBV28 to TRBJ2-7; no definite D call. CDR1 is MDHEN, CDR2 SYDVKM, per germline. The CDR3 runs to 12 residues. Trimming pared 4 bases from V and 3 bases from J, leaving 7 bases between. The CDR3, as DNA: TGTGCCAGCAGTTCCCGGAGCTACGAGCAGTACTTC. Translated, it gives CASSSRSYEQYF.

This clone has only a few counts. The chain joins TRBV6-1 to TRBJ2-7, with D perhaps TRBD1 (6 bases). Trimming shortened V by 6 bases and J by 1 base, and 16 bases separated the two germline ends. CDR1 is MNHNS and CDR2 is SASEGT in the germline V gene. The CDR3 covers 15 residues. In DNA, the CDR3 is TGTGCCAGCAGCTCCGGGACACGAATATCCTACGAGCAGTACTTC. This sequence encodes CASSSGTRISYEQYF.

This clone has only one observation. V gene TRBV5-1 combines with J gene TRBJ2-7; TRBD2 agrees at 10 bases. This CDR3 spans 16 amino acids. Trimming removed 2 bases from V and 6 bases from J; junction bases left unmatched: 11. Germline values: CDR1 SGHRS, CDR2 YFSETQ. The CDR3 reads CASSFSGGPPSGEQYF. The CDR3 nucleotides are TGCGCCAGCAGCTTTAGCGGGGGGCCACCCTCCGGCGAGCAGTACTTC.

The V gene is TRBV7-2, the J gene TRBJ1-5, with D possibly being TRBD1 (5 bases). CDR3 size: 16 residues. V was cut by 1 base and J by 6 bases, with 16 bases left in between. Per germline, CDR1 SGHTA and CDR2 FQGNSA. CDR3 residues: CASSLDSRVVGQPQHF. The CDR3 bases are TGTGCCAGCAGCTTAGACAGCAGGGTAGTTGGTCAGCCCCAGCATTTT.

The chain has TRBV5-1 and TRBJ1-1, with D hard to call. Germline V gene sequence: CDR1 SGHRS, CDR2 YFSETQ. The length of the CDR3 is 15 residues. V shed 0 bases and J shed 3 bases, with 12 bases lying between them. DNA of the CDR3: TGCGCCAGCAGCTTGGGAAGCGGTGGGTACACTGAAGCTTTCTTT. The encoded protein is CASSLGSGGYTEAFF.

The V call is TRBV7-2, the J call TRBJ1-4; D perhaps matches TRBD1 (6 bases). The V end lost 7 bases, the J end lost 6 bases, and 18 bases lay between the germline ends. The CDR3 loop spans 15 amino acids. The germline V gene has CDR1 SGHTA and CDR2 FQGNSA. The CDR3 region is CASTPVGGADEKLFF. In nucleotides, the CDR3 is TGTGCCAGCACCCCGGTAGGGGGGGCGGATGAAAAACTGTTTTTT.

This clone has more than one count but fewer than ten. The rearrangement uses TRBV7-8 and TRBJ1-2; D is possibly TRBD1 (5 bases). V was trimmed by 3 bases and J by 8 bases, leaving 13 bases between them. This CDR3 is built from 13 residues. Per germline, CDR1 SGHVS and CDR2 FQNEAQ. The CDR3 protein is CASSFSRALGYTF. In DNA form, the CDR3 reads TGTGCCAGCAGCTTCAGCAGGGCTTTGGGCTACACCTTC. Full variable domain (rest looked up from reference TRBV7-8 and TRBJ1-2): GAGVSQSPRYKVAKRGQDVALRCDPISGHVSLFWYQQALGQGPEFLTYFQNEAQLDKSGLPSDRFFAERPEGSVSTLKIQRTQQEDSAVYLCASSFSRALGYTFGSGTRLTVV.